This entry lists 3 T cell receptor beta chains sequenced from one sample in a study of T-cell memory formation after mild COVID-19 (dated by TCRdb to 2020 to 2023). Library prep was done by 5' RACE. The data were produced on an Illumina NovaSeq 6000. The public reads were reprocessed in TCRdb via fastp at Q25 and MiXCR, keeping in-frame beta chains. Duplicate CDR3 protein sequences are folded into a single record with the most common DNA and genes. For this sample there are about 210,000 distinct CDR3 sequences; around 30% appear just once. The ten most abundant clones make up over 10% of the sample. The sequenced sample consisted of PBMCs or a T cell subset sorted from them (not recorded which). The receptor source for this set is an adult woman who had mild COVID-19 (a few samples of this study predate the infection). The sample titles of this study are shuffled in the database, so cell type and time point are left out; the donor was told from shared clones.

This clonotype was seen more than once but under ten times. This rearrangement joins TRBV6-2 or TRBV6-3 to TRBJ2-1, with D uncertain. V was pared by 6 bases and J by 9 bases, with 12 bases between. Germline V gives CDR1 MNHEY, CDR2 SVGEGT. The CDR3 sequence is 12 residues long. CDR3 loop: CASSSPWIEQFF. The CDR3 bases are TGTGCCAGCAGCTCCCCTTGGATTGAGCAGTTCTTC.

The sample holds a few counts of this clonotype. This chain connects TRBV12-3 or TRBV12-4 to TRBJ2-1; 10 bases match TRBD1. The ends lost 6 bases at V and 8 bases at J; junction bases unmatched: 7. This CDR3 has 14 residues. In DNA, the CDR3 is TGTGCCAGCAGGGGAGATGGGACAGGGGATGAGCAGTTCTTC. Its protein is CASRGDGTGDEQFF.

The V call is TRBV20-1, the J call TRBJ2-3; possibly TRBD2 for D (7 bases). The CDR3 loop spans 16 amino acids. V was trimmed by 6 bases and J by 0 bases, leaving 19 bases between them. Germline values: CDR1 DFQATT, CDR2 SNEGSKA (reference sequence). CDR3 nucleotide sequence: TGCAGTGCCGGGGGGCTGGGAGAGGCTAGCACAGATACGCAGTATTTT. Residues: CSAGGLGEASTDTQYF.